This T cell receptor (beta chain) was recorded in a study of blood T cells in healthy people across ages (dated by TCRdb to 2015 to 2017). Background for the entire study: In model experiments, template switching captured about one uniquely barcoded TCR beta cDNA molecule for every two T cells. The donors were split into four age groups: young (average roughly 15 years), middle-aged (over 35), aged (approximately 60) and long-lived (82). To track age-related changes in TCR beta repertoire diversity, the study relied on deep sequencing normalized with unique cDNA molecular identifiers. Two additional independent replicas of 1 million unique cDNA reads from the same blood draw were analyzed for two donors (one aged 18 to 30 and one aged 80 or older). To avoid experimental bias, donors of different ages were randomly spread across the sequencing lanes. Broader findings and caveats from the paper: Estimates of total diversity from one million sequenced T cells were regarded as lower bounds and underestimates. As age increased, observed TCR beta diversity per million T cells dropped in a roughly linear way, and a significant reduction was already evident by age about 40. Bulk unsorted PBMC profiling prevented conclusive comparison of naive and antigen-experienced compartments. Compared with the aged group, the long-lived group had more naive CD4+ T cells, fewer expanded clones and increased TCR diversity, a pattern suggesting age selection. The CMV infection status of donors was not known, potentially confounding age-related changes in expanded clonotypes. The percentage of naive T cells measured by flow cytometry correlated strongly with observed TCR beta diversity.

This clonotype was seen more than once but under ten times. No cognate antigen has been identified for it. No base quality values were provided; no much bigger clone lies one nucleotide off. Libraries were built with 5' RACE. A second PCR of roughly 7 to 11 cycles was performed with a sample-barcoded 5' primer and a J-beta primer mix. A unique molecular identifier was introduced onto each TCR beta cDNA molecule by a template-switch 5' adaptor carrying 12 random nucleotides. At least 3 million CDR3-containing paired-end reads were obtained from each sample. First-strand cDNA was synthesized from all RNA with the Mint cDNA synthesis kit, primed by a TRBC-specific oligonucleotide. All cDNA was treated with uracil-DNA glycosylase and then went through a first 18-cycle PCR with the universal primers M1SS and BC2_uni_R. In the authors' own workflow: Normalization of each sample was performed by random selection of 1 million high-quality reads, each carrying a distinct molecular identifier. Instead of being binned into consensus sequences, reads that shared molecular identifiers were thrown out. CDR3 identification, clonotype clustering and error correction used MiTCR with a Q25 quality threshold and the strictest error-elimination algorithm. Lower-bound total TCR beta diversity was estimated with a nonparametric unseen species model using Euler transformation. The public reads were reanalyzed by TCRdb: fastp trimming at Q25, MiXCR alignment, in-frame beta chains only. Every distinct CDR3 protein forms one entry, paired with its most common genes and DNA. The V and J calls here are based on TCRdb, not the publication. The sample table lists 1.8 million or so distinct CDR3 sequences, about two fifths of them with a count of one. In total, the top ten clones hold roughly 24% of the sample.

V was cut back by 3 bases and J by 4 bases, leaving a gap of 6 bases between them. The CDR3, from cysteine to phenylalanine, totals 12 residues. CDR3 DNA only is kept here, 36 bases in frame from base 1. The germline V gene supplies CDR1 MNHNS and CDR2 SASEGT. The 39 donors, aged about 6 to 100 years, were systemically healthy Caucasian individuals from Russia. Approximately 9.7 milliliters of peripheral blood were drawn from each donor into EDTA-treated Vacutainer tubes. Ficoll-Paque density-gradient centrifugation was used to isolate PBMCs, with at least 6.5 million per sample. Total RNA was extracted from PBMCs with Trizol reagent, with at least 6 micrograms obtained per sample. The percentages of naive CD45RAhigh/CD27high T cells were determined by flow cytometry on a PBMC aliquot from every donor.

The sequenced material came from blood. The chain uses TRBV6-1 and TRBJ2-5; the D gene cannot be resolved reliably. This sequence originates from a human donor in good health. The CDR3 here reads CASSEFVETQYF. The base sequence is TGTGCCAGCAGTGAGTTCGTAGAGACCCAGTACTTC.